The source of this T cell receptor (beta chain) is a study of cytomegalovirus exposure and HLA in healthy donors. This clone was recorded a few times. Its matching antigen is unknown. Study observations and caveats: As a later analysis revealed, the rate of TCR association differed by HLA locus, with DRB1 most and HLA-C fewest. The study dropped some indistinguishable V segments, TRBV6-2 and TRBV6-3 among them. Most TCR sequences proved rare, with some public TCRs found in many donors. Common viral pathogens seemed to be connected with several of the most significant clusters, according to a later analysis.

Germline values: CDR1 MGHRA, CDR2 YSYEKL. The V end lost 2 bases, the J end lost 1 base, and 12 bases lay between the germline ends. This CDR3 has 16 amino acids. The PCR had 60 Vbeta and 13 Jbeta primers. The method was immunoSEQ multiplex PCR; TCRdb's version includes in-frame clones alone and lacks a portion of them. Counted here are 80,000 to 100,000 clones, roughly 83% occurring once; the ten biggest clones make up roughly 3.5%. The sample comprised PBMCs. This receptor was identified in a male donor in good health and CMV-seropositive. This sequence joins TRBV4-1 and TRBJ1-5, with D possibly being TRBD1 (5 bases). This CDR3 is CASSQISAGSNQPQHF. CDR3 nucleotide sequence: TGCGCCAGCAGCCAAATCTCGGCAGGGAGCAATCAGCCCCAGCATTTT.